The 16 T cell receptor beta chains given below trace back to one sample, sequenced in a study of blood T cell repertoires in COVID-19. Profiling relied on immunoSEQ multiplex PCR, and the TCRdb table lists in-frame clones only, not all of them. The sample consists of about half a million clones, over 75% of them appearing once. The sequenced sample consisted of peripheral blood. The receptors were sampled from a human donor in a cohort sampled during active COVID-19.

This chain uses TRBV19 with TRBJ1-2; 9 bases match TRBD1. Germline loops: CDR1 LNHDA, CDR2 SQIVND (reference sequence). J gave up 2 bases and V 8 bases, and 6 bases lay outside the gene matches. This CDR3 contains 14 residues. CDR3 bases: TGTGCCAGTCGGCGGGACAGGGCCAACTATGGCTACACCTTC. Protein sequence: CASRRDRANYGYTF. The variable domain in full, completed from reference TRBV19 and TRBJ1-2, reads DGGITQSPKYLFRKEGQNVTLSCEQNLNHDAMYWYRQDPGQGLRLIYYSQIVNDFQKGDIAEGYSVSREKKESFPLTVTSAQKNPTAFYLCASRRDRANYGYTFGSGTRLTVV.

The chain recombines TRBV29-1 with TRBJ2-1; the D gene is possibly TRBD1 (5 bases). This CDR3 is 13 amino acids long. Trimming stripped 5 bases from V and 9 bases from J, with 17 bases between. Germline CDR1 is SQVTM and CDR2 is ANQGSEA. The CDR3 loop reads CSVNQGYAGEQFF. The CDR3 DNA reads as TGCAGCGTTAACCAGGGCTACGCCGGTGAGCAGTTCTTC.

The chain uses TRBV6-5 and TRBJ2-7; 9 nucleotides match TRBD2. Trimming took 11 bases from V and 5 from J; bases not matched to a gene: 10. Germline V gene sequence: CDR1 MNHEY, CDR2 SVGAGI. This CDR3 is built from 13 residues. The CDR3 DNA reads as TGTGCCGGAAAGGGGGGACTAGCAAACGAGCAGTACTTC. Amino acids: CAGKGGLANEQYF.

This clone was picked up one time. The chain couples TRBV6-6 to TRBJ2-3; D ambiguous. The V gene's germline CDR1 is MNHNY and CDR2 SVGAGI (reference sequence). Trimming took 5 bases from V and 2 from J, leaving 5 bases between them. CDR3 length equals 12 residues. CDR3 loop: CASSPNTDTQYF. The CDR3 bases are TGTGCCAGCAGTCCCAACACAGATACGCAGTATTTT.

This clone occurred a few times. The chain links TRBV15 to TRBJ2-7; D is perhaps TRBD2 (6 bases). CDR3 length equals 15 residues. Germline assignment: CDR1 LNHNV and CDR2 YYDKDF (reference sequence). Trimming pared 0 bases from V and 7 bases from J, leaving 16 bases between. The CDR3: CATSRDRDWMSEQYF. The CDR3 bases are TGTGCCACCAGCAGAGACCGGGACTGGATGAGTGAGCAGTACTTC.

The chain recombines TRBV25-1 with TRBJ2-7; TRBD2 is a possible D gene (6 bases). The CDR3 sequence is 14 residues long. Germline V gives CDR1 MGHDK, CDR2 SYGVNS. V was clipped by 6 bases and J by 0 bases, with 12 bases between them. This CDR3 is CASSRDSHSYEQYF. For the CDR3, the DNA is TGTGCCAGCAGCCGGGACTCACACTCCTACGAGCAGTACTTC.

The rearrangement joins TRBV7-3 to TRBJ1-3; TRBD1 is a possible D gene (6 bases). Germline CDR1 SGHTA, CDR2 FQGTGA. Trimming shortened V by 6 bases and J by 2 bases, and 14 bases separated the two germline ends. The CDR3 loop spans 15 amino acids. The CDR3 DNA sequence: TGTGCCAGCAGTTCTGGGGGCGCGGCTGGAAACACCATATATTTT. Translated: CASSSGGAAGNTIYF.

The chain combines TRBV9 with TRBJ1-2, with D hard to call. The CDR3 has 13 amino acids. Germline V gives CDR1 SGDLS, CDR2 YYNGEE. V was shortened by 5 bases and J by 7 bases, with 15 bases between the two germline ends. The CDR3 region is CASSLTGKAGYTF. CDR3 nucleotides: TGTGCCAGCAGTTTGACGGGAAAGGCTGGCTACACCTTC.

This sequence joins TRBV7-2 and TRBJ2-1; the D is unclear. CDR1 and CDR2 (germline): SGHTA, FQGNSA. Deletions cut 1 base from V and 6 bases from J, with 16 bases between. This CDR3 region has 16 residues. This CDR3 is CASSLVARVQLNEQFF. The CDR3 DNA reads as TGTGCCAGCAGCTTAGTAGCCCGGGTTCAGCTCAATGAGCAGTTCTTC.

The count of this clone is one. The chain employs TRBV30 and TRBJ2-7; 12 nucleotides align to TRBD2. Germline assignment: CDR1 GTSNPN and CDR2 SVGIG (reference sequence). CDR3 length: 14 residues. Trimming took 4 bases from V and 9 from J; bases not matched to a gene: 10. DNA of the CDR3: TGTGCCTGGAACCATCGACTAGCGGGAGTCGTGCAGTACTTC. This codes for CAWNHRLAGVVQYF.

The gene calls are TRBV7-9 and TRBJ1-4; 7 positions match TRBD1. This CDR3 comprises 17 residues. V lost 1 base, J lost 7 bases, and 12 bases stayed unmatched. Germline V gives CDR1 SEHNR, CDR2 FQNEAQ (reference sequence). The DNA for the CDR3 is TGTGCCAGCAGCTTAGTCCCTATGACAGGGATGGGTGAAAAACTGTTTTTT. It is translated as CASSLVPMTGMGEKLFF.

CDR3 sequence: CASSIGSIAGEQYF. The CDR3 DNA reads TGTGCCAGTAGTATAGGCTCGATCGCGGGCGAGCAGTACTTC. This sequence joins TRBV19 and TRBJ2-7; maybe TRBD2 (5 bases). V was trimmed by 1 base and J by 6 bases, leaving 13 bases between them. CDR1 LNHDA and CDR2 SQIVND come from the germline V gene (reference sequence). This CDR3 has 14 amino acids.

CDR3 in amino acids: CASSSRTGASQETQYF. The CDR3, as DNA: TGTGCCAGCAGCTCCCGGACAGGGGCCAGCCAAGAGACCCAGTACTTC. The chain combines TRBV9 with TRBJ2-5; 9 nucleotides align to TRBD1. The germline V gene encodes CDR1 SGDLS and CDR2 YYNGEE. The CDR3 has 16 amino acids. V shed 4 bases and J 1 base; nucleotides not matched to a gene: 8. The variable domain in full, completed from reference TRBV9 and TRBJ2-5, reads DSGVTQTPKHLITATGQRVTLRCSPRSGDLSVYWYQQSLDQGLQFLIQYYNGEERAKGNILERFSAQQFPDLHSELNLSSLELGDSALYFCASSSRTGASQETQYFGPGTRLLVL.

The chain combines TRBV30 with TRBJ1-5, with D possibly being TRBD1 (5 bases). Trimming cost V 0 bases and J 5 bases, with 8 bases left between them. The CDR3 contains 13 residues. The germline V gene has CDR1 GTSNPN and CDR2 SVGIG (reference sequence). The CDR3 region has the DNA TGTGCCTGGAGTGTCCAGGGTTATCAGCCCCAGCATTTT. Its protein is CAWSVQGYQPQHF.

This chain connects TRBV6-1 to TRBJ1-5; 9 positions agree with TRBD1. CDR1 MNHNS and CDR2 SASEGT come from the germline V gene. The V and J ends lost 6 bases and 3 bases, in that order; junction bases with no gene match: 6. This CDR3 comprises 15 residues. The CDR3 here is CASRKTGGNNQPQHF. DNA of the CDR3: TGTGCCAGCAGAAAGACAGGGGGGAACAATCAGCCCCAGCATTTT.

CDR3 DNA: TGTGCCAGCAGGGCCCTCTCGGGACTGCCGAACACTGAAGCTTTCTTT. Translating it yields CASRALSGLPNTEAFF. The rearrangement joins TRBV27 to TRBJ1-1, with a tentative D call TRBD1 (5 bases). The CDR3 is 16 residues long. The V end lost 6 bases, the J end lost 1 base, and 18 bases lay between the germline ends. Per germline, CDR1 MNHEY and CDR2 SMNVEV (reference sequence).